Listed below are T cell receptor beta chains from one sample, sequenced in a study of blood T cell repertoires in COVID-19. This table comes from immunoSEQ multiplex PCR, and its TCRdb copy is limited to in-frame clones, with some not included. The table has approximately 400,000 clones, about nine tenths seen once. Specimen: PBMCs or T cells enriched from blood (not recorded which). These receptors originate from a woman aged 40 to 49 who had been exposed to COVID-19. The CDR3 runs from the conserved cysteine through the conserved F or W. The order of the fields is CDR3 DNA, CDR3 protein, J gene, clone size, V gene, D gene. A D gene is named only where the DNA matches it firmly. Size is omitted from some rows. Given values are once, few, many or a class for expanded clones.

CDR3 DNA: TGTGCCACCAGTGACCCTACACGGGACACTGAAGCTTTCTTT
CDR3 protein: CATSDPTRDTEAFF
J gene: TRBJ1-1
clone size: NA
V gene: TRBV24-1
D gene: NA

CDR3 DNA: TGTGCCAGCAGTTTATCAGGGGTGGATCAGCCCCAGCATTTT
CDR3 protein: CASSLSGVDQPQHF
J gene: TRBJ1-5
clone size: few
V gene: TRBV27
D gene: NA

CDR3 DNA: TGTGCCAGCAGTCCAGGGTACTACGAGCAGTACTTC
CDR3 protein: CASSPGYYEQYF
J gene: TRBJ2-7
clone size: NA
V gene: TRBV6-2/TRBV6-3
D gene: NA

CDR3 DNA: TGTGCCAGCTCACCCCCCTTTTCCGGCGAGCAGTACTTC
CDR3 protein: CASSPPFSGEQYF
J gene: TRBJ2-7
clone size: NA
V gene: TRBV18
D gene: NA

CDR3 DNA: TGTGCCAGCAGCAAAGAGTTGGAGGGGTCGGACGAGCAGTACTTC
CDR3 protein: CASSKELEGSDEQYF
J gene: TRBJ2-7
clone size: NA
V gene: TRBV21-1
D gene: NA

CDR3 DNA: TGTGCCACCAGTGATTCCGGGACAAGTAGCAATCAGCCCCAGCATTTT
CDR3 protein: CATSDSGTSSNQPQHF
J gene: TRBJ1-5
clone size: NA
V gene: TRBV24-1
D gene: NA

CDR3 DNA: TGTGCCACCAGCAGAGGGGGGGACGTCGCTGAAGCTTTCTTT
CDR3 protein: CATSRGGDVAEAFF
J gene: TRBJ1-1
clone size: NA
V gene: TRBV15
D gene: NA

CDR3 DNA: TGTGCCAGCAGCAGGGGTGAAGCTTTCTTT
CDR3 protein: CASSRGEAFF
J gene: TRBJ1-1
clone size: NA
V gene: TRBV12-3/TRBV12-4
D gene: NA

CDR3 DNA: TGTGCCAGCAGCCTCGGACTAGCGGGGGGGACCCTCGCTAATGAGCAGTTCTTC
CDR3 protein: CASSLGLAGGTLANEQFF
J gene: TRBJ2-1
clone size: NA
V gene: TRBV9
D gene: TRBD2

CDR3 DNA: TGTGCCAGCAGCGTTGGGCCTACCCCTGGAAACACCATATATTTT
CDR3 protein: CASSVGPTPGNTIYF
J gene: TRBJ1-3
clone size: NA
V gene: TRBV9
D gene: NA

CDR3 DNA: TGTGCCTGGAATTCTAAAGGGAGGGGGGGAAATAATCAGCCCCAGCATTTT
CDR3 protein: CAWNSKGRGGNNQPQHF
J gene: TRBJ1-5
clone size: NA
V gene: TRBV30
D gene: NA

CDR3 DNA: TGTGCCAGTATTGCACAGGGGACGGGGGGCAATCAGCCCCAGCATTTT
CDR3 protein: CASIAQGTGGNQPQHF
J gene: TRBJ1-5
clone size: NA
V gene: TRBV19
D gene: TRBD1

CDR3 DNA: TGTGCCAGCAGCGTAGATCTGGCAGGGAATGAAAAACTGTTTTTT
CDR3 protein: CASSVDLAGNEKLFF
J gene: TRBJ1-4
clone size: NA
V gene: TRBV9
D gene: NA

CDR3 DNA: TGTGCCAGCAGCCCGCGGACAGGGATGGGCTATGGCTACACCTTC
CDR3 protein: CASSPRTGMGYGYTF
J gene: TRBJ1-2
clone size: NA
V gene: TRBV7-2
D gene: TRBD1

CDR3 DNA: TGCGCCAGCAGTGAAGGGCTAGCCCTCACCTACGAGCAGTACTTC
CDR3 protein: CASSEGLALTYEQYF
J gene: TRBJ2-7
clone size: NA
V gene: TRBV10-1
D gene: NA

CDR3 DNA: TGTGCCAGCAGGCCTCGACTAGCGGGGGCAGATACGCAGTATTTT
CDR3 protein: CASRPRLAGADTQYF
J gene: TRBJ2-3
clone size: once
V gene: TRBV3-1/TRBV3-2
D gene: TRBD2

CDR3 DNA: TGTGCCAGCTCACCGTCGGCTAGCGGGTTATCCTACGAGCAGTACTTC
CDR3 protein: CASSPSASGLSYEQYF
J gene: TRBJ2-7
clone size: NA
V gene: TRBV18
D gene: TRBD2

CDR3 DNA: TGCGCCAGCAGCCGGATCATGGGCCCCTTGTTGGTCACTGAAGCTTTCTTT
CDR3 protein: CASSRIMGPLLVTEAFF
J gene: TRBJ1-1
clone size: NA
V gene: TRBV23-1
D gene: NA

CDR3 DNA: TGTGCCAGCAGCCGCGGACTAGCGGGGGCCTACGAGCAGTACTTC
CDR3 protein: CASSRGLAGAYEQYF
J gene: TRBJ2-7
clone size: few
V gene: TRBV3-1/TRBV3-2
D gene: TRBD2

CDR3 DNA: TGTGCCAGCAGTGAAGCAGGACAGGGGTGGAGGACTGAAGCTTTCTTT
CDR3 protein: CASSEAGQGWRTEAFF
J gene: TRBJ1-1
clone size: NA
V gene: TRBV2
D gene: TRBD1

CDR3 DNA: TGTGCCAGCTCATTACAGGGGGCGCGGACTGAAGCTTTCTTT
CDR3 protein: CASSLQGARTEAFF
J gene: TRBJ1-1
clone size: NA
V gene: TRBV18
D gene: TRBD1

CDR3 DNA: TGTGCCACCAGTGATTTTACAGGGGGTGCCACGGAGACCCAGTACTTC
CDR3 protein: CATSDFTGGATETQYF
J gene: TRBJ2-5
clone size: NA
V gene: TRBV24-1
D gene: TRBD1

CDR3 DNA: TGTGCCAGCATAGGGGGTATCAGGACTGAAGCTTTCTTT
CDR3 protein: CASIGGIRTEAFF
J gene: TRBJ1-1
clone size: NA
V gene: TRBV28
D gene: NA

CDR3 DNA: TGTGCCAGTAAAAGGGACAGGGGTCATGAGCAGTTCTTC
CDR3 protein: CASKRDRGHEQFF
J gene: TRBJ2-1
clone size: NA
V gene: TRBV19
D gene: TRBD1

CDR3 DNA: TGTGCCTGGAGTCCCCTCCTACTAGCGGGATGGGACAATGAGCAGTTCTTC
CDR3 protein: CAWSPLLLAGWDNEQFF
J gene: TRBJ2-1
clone size: NA
V gene: TRBV30
D gene: TRBD2

CDR3 DNA: TGTGCCAGCAGCCCTGGACTAGCGGGAGGGCTTTCCTACAATGAGCAGTTCTTC
CDR3 protein: CASSPGLAGGLSYNEQFF
J gene: TRBJ2-1
clone size: NA
V gene: TRBV9
D gene: TRBD2

CDR3 DNA: TGTGCCAGCAGCGCCGGGACTAGCGGGAGCGTGGGCACAGATACGCAGTATTTT
CDR3 protein: CASSAGTSGSVGTDTQYF
J gene: TRBJ2-3
clone size: NA
V gene: TRBV7-9
D gene: TRBD2

CDR3 DNA: TGTGCCAGCAGCTTACAGGGGGCGGACGAGCAGTACTTC
CDR3 protein: CASSLQGADEQYF
J gene: TRBJ2-7
clone size: NA
V gene: TRBV9
D gene: TRBD1

CDR3 DNA: TGTGCCACCAGCAGAGACAGGGAAAAAAACATTCAGTACTTC
CDR3 protein: CATSRDREKNIQYF
J gene: TRBJ2-4
clone size: NA
V gene: TRBV15
D gene: NA

CDR3 DNA: TGTGCCAGCAGCAGAATTAGCGGGGGCACCGGGGAGCTGTTTTTT
CDR3 protein: CASSRISGGTGELFF
J gene: TRBJ2-2
clone size: NA
V gene: TRBV7-2
D gene: TRBD2

CDR3 DNA: TGCAGCGCCGTTGGAGCTAACACTGAAGCTTTCTTT
CDR3 protein: CSAVGANTEAFF
J gene: TRBJ1-1
clone size: NA
V gene: TRBV29-1
D gene: NA

CDR3 DNA: TGTGCCAGCAGTGTCGACGGGATTAACTATGGCTACACCTTC
CDR3 protein: CASSVDGINYGYTF
J gene: TRBJ1-2
clone size: NA
V gene: TRBV2
D gene: NA

CDR3 DNA: TGTGCCAGCAGGGACAGGGTGGGGAATTCACCCCTCCACTTT
CDR3 protein: CASRDRVGNSPLHF
J gene: TRBJ1-6
clone size: NA
V gene: TRBV6-5
D gene: TRBD1

CDR3 DNA: TGTGCCAGCACCAGCTCTGGGGCCAACGTCCTGACTTTC
CDR3 protein: CASTSSGANVLTF
J gene: TRBJ2-6
clone size: once
V gene: TRBV5-4
D gene: NA

CDR3 DNA: TGCAGCGTCCTCAACAGGAACACTGAAGCTTTCTTT
CDR3 protein: CSVLNRNTEAFF
J gene: TRBJ1-1
clone size: once
V gene: TRBV29-1
D gene: NA

CDR3 DNA: TGTGCCAGCAGTCCTCAGGCGGGGGGGTTCACTGAAGCTTTCTTT
CDR3 protein: CASSPQAGGFTEAFF
J gene: TRBJ1-1
clone size: NA
V gene: TRBV25-1
D gene: NA

CDR3 DNA: TGCAGCTCCGAGAGGCGGGACAGGGGGCTCGATGAGCAGTTCTTC
CDR3 protein: CSSERRDRGLDEQFF
J gene: TRBJ2-1
clone size: NA
V gene: TRBV29-1
D gene: TRBD1

CDR3 DNA: TGCAGCGTTGAAGATATGGGGAGAGACTATGGCTACACCTTC
CDR3 protein: CSVEDMGRDYGYTF
J gene: TRBJ1-2
clone size: NA
V gene: TRBV29-1
D gene: NA

CDR3 DNA: TGTGCCAGCAGCACCGGGACTAGCGGGGACCGAGGGACGCAGTATTTT
CDR3 protein: CASSTGTSGDRGTQYF
J gene: TRBJ2-3
clone size: NA
V gene: TRBV9
D gene: TRBD2

CDR3 DNA: TGCAGTGCTAGTACCGGGAGCGGTTCACCCCTCCACTTT
CDR3 protein: CSASTGSGSPLHF
J gene: TRBJ1-6
clone size: once
V gene: TRBV20-1
D gene: NA

CDR3 DNA: TGTGCCACCAGTAAAGGCTGGGGCTCTAACTATGGCTACACCTTC
CDR3 protein: CATSKGWGSNYGYTF
J gene: TRBJ1-2
clone size: NA
V gene: TRBV24-1
D gene: NA

CDR3 DNA: TGTGCCAGCAGCGGCGAGGGCAGCATGAACACTGAAGCTTTCTTT
CDR3 protein: CASSGEGSMNTEAFF
J gene: TRBJ1-1
clone size: NA
V gene: TRBV7-9
D gene: NA

CDR3 DNA: TGCAGCGTCCGCAGGGGACAGACAGAAGCTTTCTTT
CDR3 protein: CSVRRGQTEAFF
J gene: TRBJ1-1
clone size: NA
V gene: TRBV29-1
D gene: TRBD1

CDR3 DNA: TGTGCCAGCAGCTTTGGTAGGACAGCCAACTATGGCTACACCTTC
CDR3 protein: CASSFGRTANYGYTF
J gene: TRBJ1-2
clone size: NA
V gene: TRBV12-1
D gene: NA

CDR3 DNA: TGTGCCAGCAGGCAACAGGGGGAACTGTTTTTT
CDR3 protein: CASRQQGELFF
J gene: TRBJ1-4
clone size: NA
V gene: TRBV3-1/TRBV3-2
D gene: TRBD1

CDR3 DNA: TGTGCCAGCAGCATTTTACAGGGATACTATGGCTACACCTTC
CDR3 protein: CASSILQGYYGYTF
J gene: TRBJ1-2
clone size: NA
V gene: TRBV5-6
D gene: NA

CDR3 DNA: TGTGCCTGGAGGACAAAAAATCCTGGGGCCAACGTCCTGACTTTC
CDR3 protein: CAWRTKNPGANVLTF
J gene: TRBJ2-6
clone size: NA
V gene: TRBV30
D gene: NA

CDR3 DNA: TGTGCCAGCAGTGGAGGGCTAGCGGGTCCCCAGGGAGATACGCAGTATTTT
CDR3 protein: CASSGGLAGPQGDTQYF
J gene: TRBJ2-3
clone size: NA
V gene: TRBV6-1
D gene: TRBD2

CDR3 DNA: TGTGCCAGTAATGGCCTCCTTAGCAATCAGCCCCAGCATTTT
CDR3 protein: CASNGLLSNQPQHF
J gene: TRBJ1-5
clone size: NA
V gene: TRBV19
D gene: NA

CDR3 DNA: TGTGCCAGCAGGAGTTACAGTAGTACGCAGTACTTC
CDR3 protein: CASRSYSSTQYF
J gene: TRBJ2-7
clone size: NA
V gene: TRBV2
D gene: NA

CDR3 DNA: TGTGCCAGTAGTTTTGGCTTGAACACTGAAGCTTTCTTT
CDR3 protein: CASSFGLNTEAFF
J gene: TRBJ1-1
clone size: once
V gene: TRBV19
D gene: NA

CDR3 DNA: TGCAGCGTTGGGATGGCCCGAGGAAAAGGAGGTGAAAAACTGTTTTTT
CDR3 protein: CSVGMARGKGGEKLFF
J gene: TRBJ1-4
clone size: NA
V gene: TRBV29-1
D gene: NA

CDR3 DNA: TGTGCCAGCAGCCTCGGACAGGGCCCCTACGAGCAGTACTTC
CDR3 protein: CASSLGQGPYEQYF
J gene: TRBJ2-7
clone size: NA
V gene: TRBV3-1/TRBV3-2
D gene: TRBD1

CDR3 DNA: TGTGCCAGCAGACGTAGCGGGGGGGGGACCCAGTACTTC
CDR3 protein: CASRRSGGGTQYF
J gene: TRBJ2-5
clone size: NA
V gene: TRBV3-1/TRBV3-2
D gene: TRBD2

CDR3 DNA: TGTGCCAGTAGCCGTAAAGACAGGGGACGTAATGAAAAACTGTTTTTT
CDR3 protein: CASSRKDRGRNEKLFF
J gene: TRBJ1-4
clone size: NA
V gene: TRBV19
D gene: TRBD1

CDR3 DNA: TGTGCCACCAGCAGATCATGGGAGCCCAACTATGGCTACACCTTC
CDR3 protein: CATSRSWEPNYGYTF
J gene: TRBJ1-2
clone size: NA
V gene: TRBV15
D gene: NA

CDR3 DNA: TGCAGCGTTGCGGGGTCGGCAGGGGGACCTGAAGCTTTCTTT
CDR3 protein: CSVAGSAGGPEAFF
J gene: TRBJ1-1
clone size: NA
V gene: TRBV29-1
D gene: TRBD1

CDR3 DNA: TGTGCCTGGAGATTATCTGGGGCCAACGTCCTGACTTTC
CDR3 protein: CAWRLSGANVLTF
J gene: TRBJ2-6
clone size: NA
V gene: TRBV30
D gene: NA

CDR3 DNA: TGTGCCAGCTCACCAGGACAGGGAAAAGACGGCTACACCTTC
CDR3 protein: CASSPGQGKDGYTF
J gene: TRBJ1-2
clone size: NA
V gene: TRBV18
D gene: TRBD1